This T cell receptor beta chain was recorded in a study of human T cells and chemical hapten exposure. Regarding the study as a whole: In the PT1 data, expanded TCR counts showed a positive correlation with patch test score.

The V gene's germline CDR1 is SEHNR and CDR2 FQNEAQ (reference sequence). The germline V and J ends were trimmed by 8 bases and 7 bases, with 18 bases remaining between them. The CDR3 spans 15 residues. The library gave individual cDNA molecules unique molecular identifiers. TCRdb reprocessed the RACE reads via MiXCR and lists one record per CDR3 protein. The repertoire holds approximately 160,000 distinct CDR3 sequences, with 28% as singletons. Time point here: patch test 3, about 24 weeks after DPC sensitization. Noted treatment: therapeutic diphenylcyclopropenone sensitization with weekly scalp DPC. This clonotype was seen repeatedly, ten times or more. Its antigen is undetermined.

This clonotype originated in a woman under 30 with alopecia areata. Some clones in this sample may be carry-over from other donors' samples. V usage is TRBV7-9 and J usage is TRBJ1-6, with a possible D match to TRBD1 (5 bases). Sequences were derived from whole blood, sampled in connection with sensitization to the hapten diphenylcyclopropenone (DPC). The CDR3 DNA reads TGTGCCAGCTCTCCGTCGCGGGACCTAAATTCACCCCTCCACTTT. Amino acids: CASSPSRDLNSPLHF.